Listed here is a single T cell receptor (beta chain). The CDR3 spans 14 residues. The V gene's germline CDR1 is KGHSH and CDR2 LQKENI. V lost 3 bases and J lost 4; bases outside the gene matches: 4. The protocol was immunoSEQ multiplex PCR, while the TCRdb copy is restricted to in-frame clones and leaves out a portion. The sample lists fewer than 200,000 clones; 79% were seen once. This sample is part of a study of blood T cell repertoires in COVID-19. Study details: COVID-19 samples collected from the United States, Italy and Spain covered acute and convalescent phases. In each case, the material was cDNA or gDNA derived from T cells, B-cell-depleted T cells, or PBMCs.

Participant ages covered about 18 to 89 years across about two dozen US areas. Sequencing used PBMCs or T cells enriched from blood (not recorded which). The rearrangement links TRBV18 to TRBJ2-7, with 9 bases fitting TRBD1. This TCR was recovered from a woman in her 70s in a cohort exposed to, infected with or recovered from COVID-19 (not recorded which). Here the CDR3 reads CASSPSTGGYEQYF. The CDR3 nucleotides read TGTGCCAGCTCACCTTCGACAGGGGGATACGAGCAGTACTTC.